This TCR beta chain was observed in a study of T cell changes during pregnancy in multiple sclerosis. Profiled with immunoSEQ multiplex PCR; TCRdb holds only in-frame clones, not every one. The data contain some 110,000 clones, 80% to 95% of them singletons. CDR1 MNHEY and CDR2 SVGAGI come from the germline V gene. This CDR3 is built from 15 residues. The V gene end was trimmed by 4 bases and the J gene end by 6 bases; junction bases not matched to a gene: 10. This sequence joins TRBV6-5 and TRBJ2-5; 8 nucleotides match TRBD2. The specimen comprised peripheral blood, sampled in the third trimester of pregnancy. The clonotype was recovered from a female donor with multiple sclerosis, enrolled in a pregnancy study. CDR3 sequence: CASSWAAGGEKTQYF. The CDR3 DNA sequence: TGTGCCAGCAGTTGGGCGGCGGGGGGCGAAAAGACCCAGTACTTC.